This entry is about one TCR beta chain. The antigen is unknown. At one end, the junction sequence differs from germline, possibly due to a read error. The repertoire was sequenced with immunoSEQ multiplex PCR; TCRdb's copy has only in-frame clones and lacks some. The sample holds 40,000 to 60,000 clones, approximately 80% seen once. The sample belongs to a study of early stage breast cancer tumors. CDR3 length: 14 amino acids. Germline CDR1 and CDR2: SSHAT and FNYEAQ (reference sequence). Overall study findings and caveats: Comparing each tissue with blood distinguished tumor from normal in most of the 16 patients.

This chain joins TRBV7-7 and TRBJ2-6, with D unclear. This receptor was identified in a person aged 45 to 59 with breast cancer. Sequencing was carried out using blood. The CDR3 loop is CASSSSPGANVLTF. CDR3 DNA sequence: TGTGCTAGCAGCTCCTCCCCTGGGGCCAACGTCCTGACTTTC. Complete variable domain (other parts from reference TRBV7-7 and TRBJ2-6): GAGVSQSPRYKVTKRGQDVTLRCDPISSHATLYWYQQALGQGPEFLTYFNYEAQPDKSGLPSDRFSAERPEGSISTLTIQRTEQRDSAMYRCASSSSPGANVLTFGAGSRLTVL.